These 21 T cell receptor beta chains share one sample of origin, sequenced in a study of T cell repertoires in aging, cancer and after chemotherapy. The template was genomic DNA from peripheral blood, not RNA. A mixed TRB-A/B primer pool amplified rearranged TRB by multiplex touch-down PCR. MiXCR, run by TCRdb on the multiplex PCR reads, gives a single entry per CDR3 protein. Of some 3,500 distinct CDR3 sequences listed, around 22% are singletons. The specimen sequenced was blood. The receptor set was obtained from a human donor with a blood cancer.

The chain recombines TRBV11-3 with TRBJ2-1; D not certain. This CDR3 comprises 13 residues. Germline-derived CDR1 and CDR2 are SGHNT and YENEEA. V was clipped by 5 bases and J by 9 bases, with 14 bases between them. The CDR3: CASSPYKIGEQFF. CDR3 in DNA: TGTGCCAGCAGCCCTTATAAAATAGGTGAGCAGTTCTTC. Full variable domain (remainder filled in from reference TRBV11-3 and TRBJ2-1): EAGVVQSPRYKIIEKKQPVAFWCNPISGHNTLYWYLQNLGQGPELLIRYENEEAVDDSQLPKDRFSAERLKGVDSTLKIQPAELGDSAVYLCASSPYKIGEQFFGPGTRLTVL.

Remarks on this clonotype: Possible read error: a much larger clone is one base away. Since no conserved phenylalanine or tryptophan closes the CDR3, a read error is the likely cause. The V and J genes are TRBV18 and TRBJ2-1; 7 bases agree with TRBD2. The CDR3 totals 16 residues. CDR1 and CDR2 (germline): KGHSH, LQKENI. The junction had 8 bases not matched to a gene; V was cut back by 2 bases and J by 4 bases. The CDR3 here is CASSPGQAGIYNEQFL. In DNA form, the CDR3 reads TGTGCCAGCTCACCAGGGCAAGCGGGGATTTACAATGAGCAGTTCTTG.

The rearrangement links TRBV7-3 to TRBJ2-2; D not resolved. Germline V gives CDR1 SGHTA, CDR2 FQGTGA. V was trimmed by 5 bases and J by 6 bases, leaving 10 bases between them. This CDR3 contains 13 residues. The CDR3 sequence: CASSRTWAGELFF. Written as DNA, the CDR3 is TGTGCCAGCAGCCGGACGTGGGCCGGGGAGCTGTTTTTT.

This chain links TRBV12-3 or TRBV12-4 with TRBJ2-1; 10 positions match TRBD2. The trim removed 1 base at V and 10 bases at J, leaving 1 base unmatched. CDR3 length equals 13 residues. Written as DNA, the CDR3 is TGTGCCAGCAGTTTAGGAGCGGGGGGGGAGCAGTTCTTC. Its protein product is CASSLGAGGEQFF.

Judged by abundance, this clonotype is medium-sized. The CDR3 DNA sequence: TGTGCCAGCAGCGGCTCGGGACTACGCACAGATACGCAGTATTTT. Translation: CASSGSGLRTDTQYF. V gene TRBV5-6 combines with J gene TRBJ2-3, with TRBD2 matching 7 bases. The CDR3 contains 15 residues. CDR1 and CDR2 from the germline V gene are SGHDT and YYEEEE. V dropped 4 bases and J dropped 1; count of bases not matched to a gene: 6.

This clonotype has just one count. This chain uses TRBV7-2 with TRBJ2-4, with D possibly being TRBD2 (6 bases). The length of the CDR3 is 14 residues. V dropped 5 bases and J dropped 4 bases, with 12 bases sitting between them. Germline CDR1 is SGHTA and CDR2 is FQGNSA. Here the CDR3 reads CASSLVAAKNIQYF. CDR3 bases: TGTGCCAGCAGCCTAGTAGCGGCAAAAAACATTCAGTACTTC.

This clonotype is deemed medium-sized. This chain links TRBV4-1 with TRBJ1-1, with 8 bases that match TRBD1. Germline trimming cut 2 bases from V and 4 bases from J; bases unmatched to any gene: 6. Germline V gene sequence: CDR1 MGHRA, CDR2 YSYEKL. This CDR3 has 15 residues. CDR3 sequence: CASSQSPTGVTEAFF. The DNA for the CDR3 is TGCGCCAGCAGCCAAAGCCCGACAGGGGTCACTGAAGCTTTCTTT.

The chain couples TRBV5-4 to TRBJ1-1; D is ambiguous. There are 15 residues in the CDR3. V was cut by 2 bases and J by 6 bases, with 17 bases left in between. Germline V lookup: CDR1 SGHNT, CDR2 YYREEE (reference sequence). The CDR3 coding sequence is TGTGCCAGCAGCTTCGGGATTTCGGTATTCTCTGAAGCTTTCTTT. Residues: CASSFGISVFSEAFF.

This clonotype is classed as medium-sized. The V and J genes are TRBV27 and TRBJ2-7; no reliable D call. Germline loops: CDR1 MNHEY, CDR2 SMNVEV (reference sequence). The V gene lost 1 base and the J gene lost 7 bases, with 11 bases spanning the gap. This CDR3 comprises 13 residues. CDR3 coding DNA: TGTGCCAGCAGTTTATTATCGGGTGAAGAGCAGTACTTC. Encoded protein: CASSLLSGEEQYF.

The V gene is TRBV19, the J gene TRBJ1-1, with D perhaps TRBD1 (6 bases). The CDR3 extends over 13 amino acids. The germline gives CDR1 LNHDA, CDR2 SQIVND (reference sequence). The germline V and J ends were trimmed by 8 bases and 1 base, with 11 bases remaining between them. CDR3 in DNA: TGTGCCAGTGAACAGGGCAGGAACACTGAAGCTTTCTTT. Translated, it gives CASEQGRNTEAFF.

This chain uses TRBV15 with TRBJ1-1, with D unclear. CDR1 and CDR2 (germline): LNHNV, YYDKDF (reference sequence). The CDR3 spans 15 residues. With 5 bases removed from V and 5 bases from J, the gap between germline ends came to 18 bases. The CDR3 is CATSPRKAAATEAFF. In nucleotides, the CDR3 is TGTGCCACCAGCCCTCGTAAGGCGGCCGCAACTGAAGCTTTCTTT.

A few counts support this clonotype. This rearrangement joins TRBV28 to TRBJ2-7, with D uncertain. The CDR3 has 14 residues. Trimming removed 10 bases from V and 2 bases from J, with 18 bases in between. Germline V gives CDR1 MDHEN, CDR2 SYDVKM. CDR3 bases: TGTGCCACCCAGAAGTGGGCAAACCCCTACGAGCAGTACTTC. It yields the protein CATQKWANPYEQYF.

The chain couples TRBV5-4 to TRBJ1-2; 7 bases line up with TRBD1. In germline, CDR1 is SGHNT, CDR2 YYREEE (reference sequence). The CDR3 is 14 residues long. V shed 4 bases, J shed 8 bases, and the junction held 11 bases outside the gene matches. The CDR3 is CASSRVGTVGGYTF. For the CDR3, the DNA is TGTGCCAGCAGCCGTGTTGGGACAGTCGGGGGCTACACCTTC.

The CDR3 reads CASSTPGLASTDTQYF. CDR3 in DNA: TGTGCCAGCAGCACCCCGGGACTAGCTAGCACAGATACGCAGTATTTT. The J gene is TRBJ2-3, the V gene TRBV21-1; the table's D call TRBD2 went unverified against the DNA. TRBV21-1 is given as a pseudogene. The CDR3 consists of 16 residues.

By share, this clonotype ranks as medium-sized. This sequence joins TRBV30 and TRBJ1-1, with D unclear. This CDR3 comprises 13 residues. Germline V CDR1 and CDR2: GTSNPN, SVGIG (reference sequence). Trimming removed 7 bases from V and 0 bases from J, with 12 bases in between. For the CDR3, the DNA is TGTGCCTTCATGACTCCCCTGAACACTGAAGCTTTCTTT. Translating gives CAFMTPLNTEAFF.

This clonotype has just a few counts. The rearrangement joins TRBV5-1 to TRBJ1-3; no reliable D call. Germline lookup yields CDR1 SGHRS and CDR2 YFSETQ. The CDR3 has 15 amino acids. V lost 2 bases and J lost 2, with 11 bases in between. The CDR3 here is CASSLRTATGNTIYF. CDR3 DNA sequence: TGCGCCAGCAGCTTAAGGACTGCCACTGGAAACACCATATATTTT.

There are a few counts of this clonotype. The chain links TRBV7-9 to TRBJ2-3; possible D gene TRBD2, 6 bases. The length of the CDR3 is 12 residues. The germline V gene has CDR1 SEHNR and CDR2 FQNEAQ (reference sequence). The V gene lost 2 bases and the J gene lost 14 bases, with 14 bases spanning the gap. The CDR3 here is CASSLSGTGAYF. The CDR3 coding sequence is TGTGCCAGCAGCTTATCGGGGACTGGGGCGTATTTT.

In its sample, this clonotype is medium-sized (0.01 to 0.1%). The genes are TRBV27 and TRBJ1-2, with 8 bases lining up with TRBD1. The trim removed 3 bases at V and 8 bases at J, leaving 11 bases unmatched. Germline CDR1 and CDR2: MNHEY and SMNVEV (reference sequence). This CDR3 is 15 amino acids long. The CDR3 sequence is CASSFTGTGSGGYTF. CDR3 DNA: TGTGCCAGCAGTTTTACCGGGACAGGCTCAGGAGGCTACACCTTC.

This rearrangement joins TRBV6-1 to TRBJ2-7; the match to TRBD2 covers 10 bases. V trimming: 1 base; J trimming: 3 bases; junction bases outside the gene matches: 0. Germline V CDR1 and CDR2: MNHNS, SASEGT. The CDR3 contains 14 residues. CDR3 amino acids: CASSEGTSGYEQYF. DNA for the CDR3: TGTGCCAGCAGTGAAGGGACTAGCGGCTACGAGCAGTACTTC.

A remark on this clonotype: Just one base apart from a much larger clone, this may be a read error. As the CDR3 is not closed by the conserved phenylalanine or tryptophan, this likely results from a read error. In nucleotides, the CDR3 is TGTGCCAGCAGTGAAAGCTTAGGGAGGGACACTGAAGCTTTCATT. It specifies CASSESLGRDTEAFI. J is TRBJ1-1 and V is TRBV6-1; no definite D call. Germline V gene lookup returns CDR1 MNHNS and CDR2 SASEGT. V was pared by 2 bases and J by 3 bases, with 13 bases between. The CDR3 loop spans 15 amino acids.

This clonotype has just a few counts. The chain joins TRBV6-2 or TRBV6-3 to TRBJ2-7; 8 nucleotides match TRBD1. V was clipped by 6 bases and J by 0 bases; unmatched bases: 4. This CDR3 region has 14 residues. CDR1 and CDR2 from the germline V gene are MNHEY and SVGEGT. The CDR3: CASRRTGSSYEQYF. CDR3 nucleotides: TGTGCCAGCAGGAGGACAGGGAGCTCCTACGAGCAGTACTTC.